The rows below give T cell receptor beta chains drawn from one sample of a study of blood T cell repertoires in COVID-19. Only in-frame clones appear in the TCRdb table, and some are missing; sequencing was by immunoSEQ multiplex PCR. The sample contains hundreds of thousands of clones, 88% of which appear only once. The sequencing input was PBMCs or T cells enriched from blood (not recorded which). The source is a middle-aged woman with acute COVID-19. The CDR3 runs from the conserved cysteine through the conserved F or W. Fields, in order: J gene, V gene, D gene, clone size, CDR3 protein, CDR3 DNA. A D gene is named only where the DNA matches it firmly. Size tells how often a clone was seen (once, few, many) or the class of an expanded clone, and some rows leave it out.

>TRBJ2-1|TRBV6-1|TRBD1|few
CASSSSGGYNEQFF
TGTGCCAGCAGTTCTTCAGGGGGCTACAATGAGCAGTTCTTC
>TRBJ1-3|TRBV6-2/TRBV6-3|-|-
CASSASAGNTIYF
TGTGCCAGCAGTGCGTCGGCTGGAAACACCATATATTTT
>TRBJ2-2|TRBV5-1|TRBD1|-
CASSLTGTANTGELFF
TGCGCCAGCAGCTTGACCGGGACAGCCAACACCGGGGAGCTGTTTTTT
>TRBJ2-1|TRBV21-1|-|once
CASFRGLARCEQFF
TGTGCCAGCTTCAGGGGACTAGCGCGATGTGAGCAGTTCTTC
>TRBJ1-3|TRBV9|-|once
CASSITGSSGNTIYF
TGTGCCAGCAGCATAACAGGGAGCTCTGGAAACACCATATATTTT
>TRBJ1-1|TRBV2|-|-
CASSENHPRNTEAFF
TGTGCCAGCAGTGAGAACCACCCTAGAAACACTGAAGCTTTCTTT
>TRBJ1-1|TRBV9|-|-
CASSVAGDNTEAFF
TGTGCCAGCAGCGTAGCGGGGGATAACACTGAAGCTTTCTTT
>TRBJ2-2|TRBV7-9|-|-
CASSLGVADGELFF
TGTGCCAGCAGCTTAGGGGTGGCGGACGGGGAGCTGTTTTTT
>TRBJ2-7|TRBV7-9|-|-
CASSLNSGVLYEQYF
TGTGCCAGCAGCCTTAACTCGGGGGTTCTCTACGAGCAGTACTTC
>TRBJ2-3|TRBV24-1|TRBD2|-
CATSDLQASGNTDTQYF
TGTGCCACCAGTGATTTGCAGGCTAGCGGGAACACAGATACGCAGTATTTT
>TRBJ1-2|TRBV12-3/TRBV12-4|-|-
CASSTGGAWGYTF
TGTGCCAGCAGCACGGGGGGCGCATGGGGCTACACCTTC
>TRBJ1-3|TRBV10-3|-|-
CAISELGSSGNTIYF
TGTGCCATCAGTGAGTTGGGCAGCTCTGGAAACACCATATATTTT
>TRBJ1-2|TRBV10-2|-|once
CASSAGRDYGYTF
TGCGCCAGCAGTGCAGGGAGGGACTATGGCTACACCTTC
>TRBJ2-5|TRBV27|TRBD1|-
CASSLYRGGQETQYF
TGTGCCAGCAGTTTATACAGGGGTGGGCAAGAGACCCAGTACTTC
>TRBJ1-2|TRBV6-6|-|-
CASSAGGYTF
TGTGCCAGCAGTGCAGGAGGCTACACCTTC
>TRBJ1-1|TRBV14|TRBD1|-
CASSQSGTGGLAFF
TGTGCCAGCAGCCAGTCCGGGACAGGAGGATTAGCTTTCTTT
>TRBJ2-6|TRBV7-9|-|-
CASSLHFSGANVLTF
TGTGCCAGCAGCTTGCACTTCTCTGGGGCCAACGTCCTGACTTTC
>TRBJ1-1|TRBV6-1|TRBD1|-
CASSEAHRQGGTEAFF
TGTGCCAGCAGTGAAGCCCACAGACAGGGCGGGACTGAAGCTTTCTTT
>TRBJ2-7|TRBV7-2|TRBD2|-
CASSPSPGLAGHEQYF
TGTGCCAGCAGCCCCTCACCGGGACTAGCGGGGCACGAGCAGTACTTC
>TRBJ2-7|TRBV2|-|-
CASSGREQYF
TGTGCCAGCAGTGGCCGGGAGCAGTACTTC
>TRBJ2-7|TRBV11-2|-|-
CASSLDLVAEQYF
TGTGCCAGCAGCTTAGATCTCGTGGCAGAGCAGTACTTC
>TRBJ2-7|TRBV11-2|-|-
CASSPLYSSYEQYF
TGTGCCAGCAGCCCGCTTTACTCTTCCTACGAGCAGTACTTC
>TRBJ2-7|TRBV29-1|-|-
CSVGGGYNEQYF
TGCAGCGTGGGTGGAGGGTATAACGAGCAGTACTTC
>TRBJ1-6|TRBV7-9|TRBD1|-
CASSLSGQGKPNSPLHF
TGTGCCAGCAGCTTGTCGGGACAGGGGAAGCCCAATTCACCCCTCCACTTT